This record looks at one T cell receptor beta chain sequence and its context. Per the germline V gene, CDR1 is MGHRA and CDR2 is YSYEKL. V was shortened by 4 bases and J by 8 bases, with 12 bases between the two germline ends. The CDR3 runs to 13 residues. Sequencing used immunoSEQ multiplex PCR; TCRdb keeps in-frame clones, though not all of them. The sample yields about 150,000 clones, 80% to 90% seen once. This sample stems from a study of blood T cell repertoires in COVID-19. The material sequenced was peripheral blood. This receptor was taken from an older man with acute or convalescent COVID-19. The chain combines TRBV4-1 with TRBJ2-1, with D possibly being TRBD1 (6 bases). The CDR3 spells CASSLPDRDEQFF. The CDR3 coding sequence is TGCGCCAGCAGCCTGCCGGACAGAGATGAGCAGTTCTTC.